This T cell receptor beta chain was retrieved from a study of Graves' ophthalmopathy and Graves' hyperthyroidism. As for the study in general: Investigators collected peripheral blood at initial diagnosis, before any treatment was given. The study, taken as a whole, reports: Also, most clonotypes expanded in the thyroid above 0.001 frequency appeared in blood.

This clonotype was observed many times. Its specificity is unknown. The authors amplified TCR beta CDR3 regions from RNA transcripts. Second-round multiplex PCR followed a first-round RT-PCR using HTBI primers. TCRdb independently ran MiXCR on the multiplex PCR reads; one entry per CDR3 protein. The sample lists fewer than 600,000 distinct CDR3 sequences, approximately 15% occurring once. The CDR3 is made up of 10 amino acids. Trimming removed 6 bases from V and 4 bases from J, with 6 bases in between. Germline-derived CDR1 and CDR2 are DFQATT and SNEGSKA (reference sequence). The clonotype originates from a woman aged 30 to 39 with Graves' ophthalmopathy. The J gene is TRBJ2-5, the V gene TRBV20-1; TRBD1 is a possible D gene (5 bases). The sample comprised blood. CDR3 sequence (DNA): TGCAGTGCCCAGGGAGAGACCCAGTACTTC. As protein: CSAQGETQYF.